These 7 T cell receptor beta chains share one sample of origin, sequenced in a study of molecular identifiers for immune sequencing clone quantification. MiXCR, run by TCRdb on the PCR reads, gives a single entry per CDR3 protein. The sample yields some 96,000 distinct CDR3 sequences, around 24% seen once. Sequenced sample: naive CD8+ T cells from blood, with Jurkat cell RNA spiked in. Subset reported: FACS-sorted CD8+CD4-CCR7+CD45RA+ naive T cells. All receptors derive from a human donor in good health. Some libraries in this study had Jurkat cell RNA spiked in.

Details on this clonotype: Since a much larger clone is just one base distant, this may be a read error. The rearrangement joins TRBV12-3 or TRBV12-4 to TRBJ2-3, with TRBD2 identical over 7 bases. CDR3 length equals 15 residues. The CDR3 DNA follows: TGTGTCAGCACCGACACTAGCGACGCCACAGATACGCAGTATTTT. Amino acid sequence: CVSTDTSDATDTQYF.

A note on this clonotype: This may be a read error, as it is one base from a much larger clone. V gene TRBV28 combines with J gene TRBJ2-1; D not resolved. CDR1 MDHEN and CDR2 SYDVKM come from the germline V gene. The CDR3 length is 15 residues. The CDR3 here is CSSSLFTEAYNEQFF. Written as DNA, the CDR3 is TGTTCCAGCAGTTTATTTACAGAGGCCTACAATGAGCAGTTCTTC. Full variable domain (rest looked up from reference TRBV28 and TRBJ2-1): DVKVTQSSRYLVKRTGEKVFLECVQDMDHENMFWYRQDPGLGLRLIYFSYDVKMKEKGDIPEGYSVSREKKERFSLILESASTNQTSMYLCSSSLFTEAYNEQFFGPGTRLTVL.

This clonotype was counted at least ten times. The chain combines TRBV28 with TRBJ2-5; no clear D. V was clipped by 2 bases and J by 3 bases, with 1 base between them. Germline V CDR1 and CDR2: MDHEN, SYDVKM. The CDR3 runs to 11 residues. The CDR3 reads CASSLEETQYF. The CDR3 nucleotides are TGTGCCAGCAGTTTAGAAGAGACCCAGTACTTC.

This clonotype was detected many times. CDR3 loop: CAWRLAEYNEQFF. The CDR3 DNA sequence: TGTGCCTGGAGGCTAGCGGAATACAATGAGCAGTTCTTC. The J gene is TRBJ2-1, the V gene TRBV30; 7 positions match TRBD2. The CDR3 length is 13 residues. Trimming took 3 bases from V and 4 from J; bases not matched to a gene: 3. Germline V gene lookup returns CDR1 GTSNPN and CDR2 SVGIG (reference sequence).

This clonotype was seen many times. The J gene is TRBJ1-5, the V gene TRBV7-8; D remains ambiguous. This CDR3 has 15 amino acids. Germline lookup yields CDR1 SGHVS and CDR2 FQNEAQ. The ends were cut back, 5 bases at V and 7 bases at J, with 18 bases in the middle. The CDR3 here is CASSKYRTPGQPQHF. The DNA of the CDR3 is TGTGCCAGCAGCAAATACCGGACCCCGGGGCAGCCCCAGCATTTT.

Ten or more counts support this clonotype. The chain joins TRBV13 to TRBJ1-1; no firm D call. Trimming cost V 4 bases and J 2 bases, with 17 bases left between them. The CDR3 loop spans 16 amino acids. Germline CDR1 PRHDT, CDR2 FYEKMQ (reference sequence). In DNA, the CDR3 is TGTGCCAGCAGCTCCGTCTCGAGTAGTGCCAACACTGAAGCTTTCTTT. Its protein product is CASSSVSSSANTEAFF.

The chain joins TRBV6-2 or TRBV6-3 to TRBJ1-5; D might be TRBD1 (6 bases). Germline V gene lookup returns CDR1 MNHEY and CDR2 SVGEGT. CDR3 size: 16 residues. Trimming pared 6 bases from V and 2 bases from J, leaving 17 bases between. CDR3 nucleotides: TGTGCCAGCAGCCCCACCGGGACACTTGGCAATCAGCCCCAGCATTTT. Residues: CASSPTGTLGNQPQHF.